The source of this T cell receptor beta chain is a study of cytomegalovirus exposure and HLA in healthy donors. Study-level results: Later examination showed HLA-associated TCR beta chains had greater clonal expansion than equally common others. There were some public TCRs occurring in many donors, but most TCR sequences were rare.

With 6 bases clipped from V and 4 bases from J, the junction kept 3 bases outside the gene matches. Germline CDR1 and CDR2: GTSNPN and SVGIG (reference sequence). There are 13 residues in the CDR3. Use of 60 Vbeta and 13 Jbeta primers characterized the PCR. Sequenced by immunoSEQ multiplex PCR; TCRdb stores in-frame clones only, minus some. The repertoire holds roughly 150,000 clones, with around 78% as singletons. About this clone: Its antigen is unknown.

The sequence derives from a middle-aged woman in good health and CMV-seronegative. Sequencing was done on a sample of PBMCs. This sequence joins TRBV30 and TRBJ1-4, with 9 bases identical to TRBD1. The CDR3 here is CACRTGVNEKLFF. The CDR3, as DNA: TGTGCCTGTCGGACAGGGGTTAATGAAAAACTGTTTTTT.